The entry below describes one T cell receptor (beta chain). This specimen comes from a study of shared clonotypes between healthy human individuals. TCRdb keeps only in-frame clones here, not all; method: immunoSEQ multiplex PCR. The repertoire holds 470,000 or so clones, with 81% as singletons. This TCR was sampled from a woman in her 40s in good health. Some clones in this sample may be carry-over from other donors' samples. The source material was PBMCs.

CDR3 DNA sequence: TGTGCCAGCAGCTCGGGACTTTTAAACACAGATACGCAGTATTTT. As protein: CASSSGLLNTDTQYF. The chain links TRBV7-8 to TRBJ2-3, with D tentatively TRBD2 (6 bases). Trimming removed 4 bases at V and 2 bases at J, with 13 bases between. This CDR3 has 15 amino acids. Germline-derived CDR1 and CDR2 are SGHVS and FQNEAQ.